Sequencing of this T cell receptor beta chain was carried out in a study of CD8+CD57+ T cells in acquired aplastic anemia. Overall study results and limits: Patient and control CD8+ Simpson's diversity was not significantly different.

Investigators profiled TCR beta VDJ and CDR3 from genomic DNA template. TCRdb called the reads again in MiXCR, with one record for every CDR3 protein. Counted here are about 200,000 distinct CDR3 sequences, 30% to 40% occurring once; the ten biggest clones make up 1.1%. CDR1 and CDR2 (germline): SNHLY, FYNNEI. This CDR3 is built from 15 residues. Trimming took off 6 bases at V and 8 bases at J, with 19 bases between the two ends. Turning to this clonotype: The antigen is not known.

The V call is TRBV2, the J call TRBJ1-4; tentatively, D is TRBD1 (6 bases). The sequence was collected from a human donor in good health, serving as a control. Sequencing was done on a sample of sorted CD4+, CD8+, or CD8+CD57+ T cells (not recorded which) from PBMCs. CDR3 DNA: TGTGCCAGCAGCCCAAAGGGGGACGCGGGGGAAAAACTGTTTTTT. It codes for CASSPKGDAGEKLFF.